Following are 22 T cell receptor beta chains from one sample sequenced in a study of shared clonotypes between healthy human individuals. The assay was immunoSEQ multiplex PCR, and TCRdb's table has in-frame clones only and misses some. The sample holds 2 million to 2.5 million clones, approximately 96% seen once. Sequenced material: naive CD4+ T cells sorted from blood. Subset defined: CD45RA+ positively selected. The receptors were sampled from a man between 18 and 35 years old in good health.

With respect to this clone: Other DNA sequences in the sample encode the same CDR3. The V gene is TRBV9, the J gene TRBJ2-3; D gene ambiguous. The CDR3 consists of 12 residues. V was cut by 0 bases and J by 7 bases, with 6 bases left in between. The germline V gene has CDR1 SGDLS and CDR2 YYNGEE. Here the CDR3 DNA reads TGTGCCAGCAGCGTAGGTGGGAATACGCAGTATTTT. Encoded protein: CASSVGGNTQYF.

The chain carries TRBV5-4 and TRBJ2-5; 9 bases agree with TRBD2. Germline CDR1 reads SGHNT; CDR2 reads YYREEE (reference sequence). The CDR3 covers 15 residues. V lost 0 bases and J lost 4; bases outside the gene matches: 4. CDR3 nucleotide sequence: TGTGCCAGCAGCTTGGGCGGGGGGGCCACAGAGACCCAGTACTTC. Encoded protein: CASSLGGGATETQYF.

About this clone: The same CDR3 also results from other DNA sequences found in this sample. The V call is TRBV6-5, the J call TRBJ2-7; D is possibly TRBD1 or TRBD2 (6 bases each). This CDR3 contains 14 residues. Trimming took 0 bases from V and 2 from J, leaving 8 bases between them. Germline V CDR1 and CDR2: MNHEY, SVGAGI. CDR3 protein: CASSYSRGAYEQYF. The CDR3 nucleotides read TGTGCCAGCAGTTACTCGAGGGGGGCCTACGAGCAGTACTTC.

This clone was seen a single time. The same CDR3 also results from other DNA sequences found in this sample. Here the CDR3 reads CASSGSGANVLTF. As DNA, the CDR3 is TGTGCCAGCAGTGGATCTGGGGCCAACGTCCTGACTTTC. The chain joins TRBV25-1 to TRBJ2-6; D is uncertain. V lost 4 bases and J lost 1, with 2 bases in between. The CDR3 contains 13 residues. Germline V gives CDR1 MGHDK, CDR2 SYGVNS.

Written as DNA, the CDR3 is TGTGCCAGCAGCTTCGGCCTACCCTCCTACGAGCAGTACTTC. Translating it yields CASSFGLPSYEQYF. V gene TRBV6-1 combines with J gene TRBJ2-7, with D unresolved. This CDR3 region has 14 residues. The germline V and J ends were trimmed by 6 bases and 0 bases, with 12 bases remaining between them. Germline assignment: CDR1 MNHNS and CDR2 SASEGT.

The chain has TRBV5-1 and TRBJ2-1, with TRBD2 matching 10 bases. V lost 4 bases to trimming and J lost 3 bases; unmatched junction nucleotides: 4. The CDR3 is 15 amino acids. CDR1 and CDR2 from the germline V gene are SGHRS and YFSETQ. The CDR3: CASSDGTSVYNEQFF. The CDR3 nucleotides read TGCGCCAGCAGCGACGGGACTAGCGTCTACAATGAGCAGTTCTTC.

The chain employs TRBV19 and TRBJ2-7, with 10 bases identical to TRBD1. The germline V gene has CDR1 LNHDA and CDR2 SQIVND (reference sequence). This CDR3 comprises 16 residues. Trimming at V came to 5 bases and at J to 3 bases, leaving 10 bases not matched to a gene. The CDR3: CASSSQRDRGFYEQYF. The CDR3 DNA follows: TGTGCCAGTAGTTCTCAACGGGACAGGGGATTCTACGAGCAGTACTTC.

As DNA, the CDR3 is TGTGCCAGCAGCGTCGGACAAGTTTACAATGAGCAGTTCTTC. This encodes CASSVGQVYNEQFF. This sequence joins TRBV7-3 and TRBJ2-1, with D maybe TRBD1 (5 bases). Trimming took 5 bases from V and 4 from J, leaving 12 bases between them. The germline CDR1 and CDR2 sequences are SGHTA and FQGTGA. CDR3 length: 14 residues.

This chain connects TRBV7-9 to TRBJ1-5; D is uncertain. CDR1 is SEHNR, CDR2 FQNEAQ, per germline (reference sequence). Trimming cost V 7 bases and J 2 bases, with 9 bases left between them. This CDR3 region has 13 residues. The CDR3 bases are TGTGCCAGCATGGAGGGCGGCAATCAGCCCCAGCATTTT. Protein: CASMEGGNQPQHF.

The genes are TRBV29-1 and TRBJ1-3; maybe TRBD1 (5 bases). The CDR3 has 13 residues. Germline V gene sequence: CDR1 SQVTM, CDR2 ANQGSEA. The ends were cut back, 4 bases at V and 2 bases at J, with 9 bases in the middle. This CDR3 reads CSVGEGPGNTIYF. CDR3 in DNA: TGCAGCGTTGGTGAGGGGCCTGGAAACACCATATATTTT.

Note on this clone: One end of the junction varies from germline; a read error may be responsible. V usage is TRBV6-1 and J usage is TRBJ2-3; 9 bases are shared with TRBD1. The CDR3 consists of 16 residues. Germline CDR1 and CDR2: MNHNS and SASEGT. In DNA form, the CDR3 reads TGTGCCAGCAGCGAAGAGGGACAGGGCTTCCCAGATACGCAGTATTTT. This codes for CASSEEGQGFPDTQYF.

The chain has TRBV7-8 and TRBJ2-7; 9 positions agree with TRBD2. With 4 bases clipped from V and 4 bases from J, the junction kept 14 bases outside the gene matches. The CDR3 is 17 residues long. The V gene's germline CDR1 is SGHVS and CDR2 FQNEAQ. The CDR3 is CASSSGLAIGERYEQYF. In nucleotides, the CDR3 is TGTGCCAGCAGCTCCGGACTAGCGATCGGAGAGAGGTACGAGCAGTACTTC. The full variable domain, with the rest looked up from reference TRBV7-8 and TRBJ2-7, is GAGVSQSPRYKVAKRGQDVALRCDPISGHVSLFWYQQALGQGPEFLTYFQNEAQLDKSGLPSDRFFAERPEGSVSTLKIQRTQQEDSAVYLCASSSGLAIGERYEQYFGPGTRLTVT.

The chain carries TRBV2 and TRBJ2-4, with a tentative D call TRBD1 (6 bases). In germline, CDR1 is SNHLY, CDR2 FYNNEI. The CDR3 runs 16 residues. Trimming shortened V by 4 bases and J by 0 bases, and 13 bases separated the two germline ends. The DNA of the CDR3 is TGTGCCAGCAGTGGTCAGGGGAACCTAGCCAAAAACATTCAGTACTTC. Translation: CASSGQGNLAKNIQYF.

This clone appeared once. The chain couples TRBV28 to TRBJ2-1; TRBD2 aligns across 8 bases. The V gene end was trimmed by 6 bases and the J gene end by 3 bases; junction bases not matched to a gene: 7. The CDR3 runs 15 residues. Germline V gives CDR1 MDHEN, CDR2 SYDVKM. The CDR3 DNA follows: TGTGCCAGCAGCCCAGCGGGGGTGATCTACAATGAGCAGTTCTTC. This gives the protein CASSPAGVIYNEQFF.

The rearrangement links TRBV7-3 to TRBJ2-7; D possibly corresponds to TRBD1 (5 bases). This CDR3 comprises 15 residues. Trimming took 1 base from V and 1 from J, leaving 11 bases between them. CDR1 and CDR2 (germline): SGHTA, FQGTGA. CDR3 sequence (DNA): TGTGCCAGCAGCTTAAGAGCAGGGCCTTCCTACGAGCAGTACTTC. Translating it yields CASSLRAGPSYEQYF.

The gene calls are TRBV5-6 and TRBJ2-5; maybe TRBD1 (6 bases). CDR1 SGHDT and CDR2 YYEEEE come from the germline V gene. V lost 4 bases and J 5 bases, leaving 18 bases between the germline ends. CDR3 length equals 15 residues. The CDR3 nucleotides are TGTGCCAGCAGCGATGGGGTAAACAGGGTCGAGACCCAGTACTTC. Translation gives CASSDGVNRVETQYF.

The chain links TRBV19 to TRBJ1-6; 8 bases are shared with TRBD1. In germline, CDR1 is LNHDA, CDR2 SQIVND (reference sequence). With 6 bases clipped from V and 5 bases from J, the junction kept 6 bases outside the gene matches. The CDR3 runs to 15 residues. The CDR3 loop is CASRSDRGNNSPLHF. CDR3 DNA: TGTGCCAGTAGAAGCGACAGGGGAAATAATTCACCCCTCCACTTT.

The chain uses TRBV19 and TRBJ1-1; D is unresolved. The length of the CDR3 is 15 residues. From germline, CDR1 is LNHDA and CDR2 SQIVND (reference sequence). The ends were cut back, 5 bases at V and 5 bases at J, with 18 bases in the middle. CDR3 coding DNA: TGTGCCAGTAGTCCCGGATCCAGGTTAGGGACTGAAGCTTTCTTT. It specifies CASSPGSRLGTEAFF.

This chain joins TRBV11-2 and TRBJ1-6, with D possibly matching TRBD1 (5 bases). Germline-derived CDR1 and CDR2 are SGHAT and FQNNGV. This CDR3 comprises 19 residues. Trimming took 5 bases from V and 0 from J, leaving 20 bases between them. The CDR3, as DNA: TGTGCCAGCAGCCCCCGAATCGGGACGCAAAGCTCCTATAATTCACCCCTCCACTTT. Translated, it gives CASSPRIGTQSSYNSPLHF.

The chain is built from TRBV7-2 and TRBJ2-7; the D gene is possibly TRBD2 (5 bases). Germline values: CDR1 SGHTA, CDR2 FQGNSA. Trimming stripped 5 bases from V and 2 bases from J, with 10 bases between. This CDR3 spans 13 amino acids. In DNA, the CDR3 is TGTGCCAGCAGCCAGACTACTACCTACGAGCAGTACTTC. It is translated as CASSQTTTYEQYF.

This clone was seen only once. The chain uses TRBV4-1 and TRBJ2-7; 9 bases are a match to TRBD2. Germline lookup yields CDR1 MGHRA and CDR2 YSYEKL. J lost 2 bases, V lost 4 bases, and 3 bases had no gene match. CDR3 size: 14 residues. CDR3 bases: TGCGCCAGCAGCCCCGGGACTAGCACCTACGAGCAGTACTTC. This sequence encodes CASSPGTSTYEQYF.

Comment on this clone: Other DNA sequences in the same sample also yield this CDR3. This chain connects TRBV2 to TRBJ1-1, with D unresolved. This CDR3 contains 13 residues. V was cut by 4 bases and J by 3 bases, with 9 bases left in between. Per germline, CDR1 SNHLY and CDR2 FYNNEI. The CDR3: CASSVARYTEAFF. In nucleotides, the CDR3 is TGTGCCAGCAGTGTAGCCCGTTACACTGAAGCTTTCTTT.